This T cell receptor beta chain was sequenced in a study of T cells in Graves' hyperthyroidism and ophthalmopathy. This clonotype has a count of ten or more. TCR beta CDR3 region amplification was performed from RNA transcripts. The HTBI primer set served for first-round RT-PCR of the TCR CDR3. TCRdb reprocessed the multiplex PCR reads via MiXCR and lists one record per CDR3 protein. This repertoire shows around 430,000 distinct CDR3 sequences, 15% found once; its top ten account for less than 35%. Graves' hyperthyroidism showing no ophthalmopathy progression within 18 months was considered stable. The patients, who ranged from 18 to 65 in age, presented with newly diagnosed hyperthyroidism lasting under 2 months. Isolation of PBMCs was performed on 9.5 to 10 ml fresh peripheral blood. Germline CDR1 SEHNR, CDR2 FQNEAQ (reference sequence). The length of the CDR3 is 17 residues. The V gene lost 5 bases and the J gene lost 4 bases, with 21 bases spanning the gap.

Sequencing was carried out using blood. The V gene is TRBV7-9, the J gene TRBJ2-1, with D possibly matching TRBD1 (5 bases). This TCR was recovered from a woman in her 30s with Graves' hyperthyroidism. CDR3: CASSPRHGRASYNEQFF. The CDR3 DNA sequence: TGTGCCAGCAGCCCGAGACATGGCAGGGCCTCTTACAATGAGCAGTTCTTC. Filled out from reference TRBV7-9 and TRBJ2-1, the complete variable domain reads DTGVSQNPRHKITKRGQNVTFRCDPISEHNRLYWYRQTLGQGPEFLTYFQNEAQLEKSRLLSDRFSAERPKGSFSTLEIQRTEQGDSAMYLCASSPRHGRASYNEQFFGPGTRLTVL.